One and the same sample provided the 2 T cell receptor beta chains below, sequenced in a study of CD8 T cells in Susac syndrome. Random hexamers were used to reverse transcribe the RNA input (about 0.5 to 1 ug). In TCRdb, the immunoSEQ multiplex PCR reads were re-called with MiXCR into one record per CDR3 protein. The sample consists of roughly 400,000 distinct CDR3 sequences, roughly 85% of them appearing once. Sequencing input: CD8+ T cells from PBMCs. The receptors come from a human donor with multiple sclerosis.

This chain joins TRBV7-2 and TRBJ1-1; D gene unclear. Trimming cost V 0 bases and J 6 bases, with 11 bases left between them. The germline V gene encodes CDR1 SGHTA and CDR2 FQGNSA. The CDR3 contains 14 residues. The CDR3 protein is CASSLAREGPEAFF. DNA for the CDR3: TGTGCCAGCAGCTTAGCTCGGGAAGGGCCTGAAGCTTTCTTT.

The V gene is TRBV12-3 or TRBV12-4, the J gene TRBJ1-5; a possible D gene is TRBD1 (5 bases). With 6 bases removed from V and 7 bases from J, the gap between germline ends came to 16 bases. The CDR3 contains 14 residues. The CDR3 sequence is CASRTGGGGQPQHF. CDR3 bases: TGTGCCAGCAGGACCGGGGGGGGTGGACAGCCCCAGCATTTT.